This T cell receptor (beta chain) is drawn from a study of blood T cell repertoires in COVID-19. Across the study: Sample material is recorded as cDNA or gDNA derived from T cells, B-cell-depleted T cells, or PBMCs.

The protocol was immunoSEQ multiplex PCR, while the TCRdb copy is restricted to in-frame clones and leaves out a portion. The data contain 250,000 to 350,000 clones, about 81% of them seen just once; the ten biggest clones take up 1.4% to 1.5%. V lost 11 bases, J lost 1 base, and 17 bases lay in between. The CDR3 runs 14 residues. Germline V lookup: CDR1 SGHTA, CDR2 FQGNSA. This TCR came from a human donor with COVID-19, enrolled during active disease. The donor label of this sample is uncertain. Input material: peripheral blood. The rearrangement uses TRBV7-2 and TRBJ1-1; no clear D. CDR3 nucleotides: TGTGCCCTAGCTAGGGAGGGCCCGAACACTGAAGCTTTCTTT. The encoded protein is CALAREGPNTEAFF.